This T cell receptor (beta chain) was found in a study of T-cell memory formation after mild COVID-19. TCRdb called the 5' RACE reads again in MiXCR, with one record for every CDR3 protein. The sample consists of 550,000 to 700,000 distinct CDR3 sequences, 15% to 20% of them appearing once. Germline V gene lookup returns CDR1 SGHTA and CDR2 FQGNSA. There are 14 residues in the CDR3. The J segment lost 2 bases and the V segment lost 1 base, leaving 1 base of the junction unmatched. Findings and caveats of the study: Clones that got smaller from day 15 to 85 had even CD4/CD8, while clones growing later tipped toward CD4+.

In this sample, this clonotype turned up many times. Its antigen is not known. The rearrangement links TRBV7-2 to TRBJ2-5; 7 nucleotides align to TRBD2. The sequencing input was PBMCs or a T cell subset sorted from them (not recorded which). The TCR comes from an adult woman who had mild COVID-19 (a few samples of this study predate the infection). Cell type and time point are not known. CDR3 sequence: CASSLGLAQETQYF. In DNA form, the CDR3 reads TGTGCCAGCAGCTTAGGACTAGCACAAGAGACCCAGTACTTC.